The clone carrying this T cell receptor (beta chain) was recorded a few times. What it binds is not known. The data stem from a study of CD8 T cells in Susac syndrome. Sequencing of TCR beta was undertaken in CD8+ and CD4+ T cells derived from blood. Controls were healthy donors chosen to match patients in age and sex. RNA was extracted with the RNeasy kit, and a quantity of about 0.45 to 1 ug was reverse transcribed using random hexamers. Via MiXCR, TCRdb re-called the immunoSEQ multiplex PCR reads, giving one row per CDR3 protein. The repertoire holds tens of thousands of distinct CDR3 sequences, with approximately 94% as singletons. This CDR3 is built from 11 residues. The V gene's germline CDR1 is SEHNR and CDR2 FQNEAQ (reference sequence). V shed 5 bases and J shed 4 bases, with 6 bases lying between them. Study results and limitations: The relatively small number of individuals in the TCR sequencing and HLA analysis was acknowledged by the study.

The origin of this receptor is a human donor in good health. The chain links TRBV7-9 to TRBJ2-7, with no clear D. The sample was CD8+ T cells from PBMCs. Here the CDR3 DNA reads TGTGCCAGCAGCGAAGGGTACGAGCAGTACTTC. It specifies CASSEGYEQYF. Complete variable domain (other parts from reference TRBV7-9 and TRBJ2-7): DTGVSQNPRHKITKRGQNVTFRCDPISEHNRLYWYRQTLGQGPEFLTYFQNEAQLEKSRLLSDRFSAERPKGSFSTLEIQRTEQGDSAMYLCASSEGYEQYFGPGTRLTVT.